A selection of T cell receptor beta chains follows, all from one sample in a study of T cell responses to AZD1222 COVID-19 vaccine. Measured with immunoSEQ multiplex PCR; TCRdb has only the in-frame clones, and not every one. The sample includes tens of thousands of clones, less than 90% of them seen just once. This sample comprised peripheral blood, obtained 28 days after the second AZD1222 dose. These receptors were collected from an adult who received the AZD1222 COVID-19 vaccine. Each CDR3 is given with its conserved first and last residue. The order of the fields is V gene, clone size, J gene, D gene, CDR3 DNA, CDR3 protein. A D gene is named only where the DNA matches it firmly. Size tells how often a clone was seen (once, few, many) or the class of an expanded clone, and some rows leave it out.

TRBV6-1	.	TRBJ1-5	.	TGTGCCAGCAGTGATTTACACACCCCCAATCAGCCCCAGCATTTT	CASSDLHTPNQPQHF
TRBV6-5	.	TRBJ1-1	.	TGTGCCAGCGTTTTTAATAAGAACACTGAAGCTTTCTTT	CASVFNKNTEAFF
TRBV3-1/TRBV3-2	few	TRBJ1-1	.	TGTGCCAGCAGCCAACCTACAGGTGAAGCTTTCTTT	CASSQPTGEAFF
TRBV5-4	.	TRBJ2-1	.	TGTGCCAGCAGCTCCCGGACTGCGGGCGATGAGCAGTTCTTC	CASSSRTAGDEQFF
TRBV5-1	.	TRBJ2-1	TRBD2	TGCGCCAGCTGCTTGAGCGGGGGCGGGGGATACAATGAGCAGTTCTTC	CASCLSGGGGYNEQFF
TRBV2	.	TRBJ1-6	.	TGTGCCAGCAAGAGAAGCTCCTATAATTCACCCCTCCACTTT	CASKRSSYNSPLHF
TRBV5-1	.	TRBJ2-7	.	TGCGCCAGCAGCCCGGGGGCAGGGGAGGGTGAGCAGTACTTC	CASSPGAGEGEQYF
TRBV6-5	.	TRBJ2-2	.	TGTGCCAGCAGGGGGGCCTTGTCTAACACCGGGGAGCTGTTTTTT	CASRGALSNTGELFF
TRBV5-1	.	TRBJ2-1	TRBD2	TGCGCCAGCAGCTTGGAAGCTAGCGGGGGACGGGGTGTCTTC	CASSLEASGGRGVF
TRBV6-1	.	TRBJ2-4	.	TGTGCCAGCAGTGAAGCGACACTAGGTACCAAAAACATTCAGTACTTC	CASSEATLGTKNIQYF
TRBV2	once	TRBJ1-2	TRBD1	TGTGCCAGCAGTGAGGACAGGAACTATGGCTACACCTTC	CASSEDRNYGYTF
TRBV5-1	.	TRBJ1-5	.	TGCGCCAGCAGCCCACTGCACGGAGATCAGCCCCAGCATTTT	CASSPLHGDQPQHF
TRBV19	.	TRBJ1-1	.	TGTGCCAGTAGTCACCGTGAGAGGGGCACTGAAGCTTTCTTT	CASSHRERGTEAFF
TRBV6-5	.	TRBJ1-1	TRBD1	TGTGCCAGCAGAGGACAGGGGCCTGAAGCTTTCTTT	CASRGQGPEAFF
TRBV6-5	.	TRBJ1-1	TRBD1	TGTGCCAGCAGTCCAGGGGGCTGGAACACTGAAGCTTTCTTT	CASSPGGWNTEAFF
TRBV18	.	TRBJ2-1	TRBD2	TGTGCCAGCTCACCAAATAGCGGGGGGTACAATGAGCAGTTCTTC	CASSPNSGGYNEQFF